The T cell receptor beta chain described here comes from a study of a mutant IDH1 vaccine in newly diagnosed glioma. Overall study: Beginning 4-6 weeks after radiotherapy alone, or with temozolomide cycles, vaccination took place.

The protocol was immunoSEQ multiplex PCR, while the TCRdb copy is restricted to in-frame clones and leaves out a portion. The data show roughly 60,000 clones, roughly 85% seen once. Time point indicated: week 23, last vaccination. What each vaccine dose contained was 300 ug of mutant IDH1 20-mer peptide, accompanied by topical imiquimod. New WHO grade 3 or 4 astrocytomas that were IDH1-mutant and ATRX-lost had been found in donors. This CDR3 has 13 residues. Germline CDR1 SGHRS, CDR2 YFSETQ. Trimming stripped 0 bases from V and 6 bases from J, with 8 bases between. Comment on this clone: Its antigen remains unknown.

Study-wide points: Apparently, pseudoprogression bore no relation to changes among the top peripheral T cell clonotypes. Of the patients, roughly 93% had vaccine-induced immune responses.

The sequencing used PBMCs, collected from a glioma patient whose treatment included an IDH1 peptide vaccine. This clonotype was obtained from a man younger than 40 with glioma. The chain carries TRBV5-1 and TRBJ2-3, with D unclear. CDR3 coding DNA: TGCGCCAGCAGCTTGGATCCGACCGATACGCAGTATTTT. As protein: CASSLDPTDTQYF.